This T cell receptor beta chain was documented in a study of patients and donors after allogeneic stem cell transplantation. TCRdb used MiXCR to reprocess the RT-PCR reads, holding one entry per CDR3 protein. Seen here are approximately 200,000 distinct CDR3 sequences, more than 35% observed once, and the top ten hold approximately 30%. Germline V gives CDR1 SGDLS, CDR2 YYNGEE. The length of the CDR3 is 12 residues. V was trimmed by 3 bases and J by 4 bases, leaving 8 bases between them. V is TRBV9 and J is TRBJ2-7, with D perhaps being TRBD1 or TRBD2 (5 bases each). The clonotype comes from a human donor who was either an allogeneic HSCT recipient or a stem cell or donor lymphocyte infusion donor (not recorded which). It is not recorded whose cells these are; they may come from a transplant donor. Sequenced: blood, either unsorted or a sorted T cell fraction (not recorded which). This CDR3 is CASSGDGYEQYF. The CDR3 DNA reads TGTGCCAGCAGCGGGGACGGATACGAGCAGTACTTC.